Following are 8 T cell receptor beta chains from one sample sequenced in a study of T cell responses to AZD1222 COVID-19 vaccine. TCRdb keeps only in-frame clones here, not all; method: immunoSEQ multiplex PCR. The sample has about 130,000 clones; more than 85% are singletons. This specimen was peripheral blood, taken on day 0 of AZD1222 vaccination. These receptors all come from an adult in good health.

The CDR3 nucleotides read TGCGCCAGCAGCCAAGATCTTTTACTAGCTTACGCCACCGGGGAGCTGTTTTTT. Its translation is CASSQDLLLAYATGELFF. The chain couples TRBV4-3 to TRBJ2-2; D may be TRBD2 (6 bases). Germline lookup yields CDR1 LGHNA and CDR2 YSLEER. The V and J ends lost 0 bases and 4 bases respectively, with 18 bases between them. The CDR3 runs to 18 residues.

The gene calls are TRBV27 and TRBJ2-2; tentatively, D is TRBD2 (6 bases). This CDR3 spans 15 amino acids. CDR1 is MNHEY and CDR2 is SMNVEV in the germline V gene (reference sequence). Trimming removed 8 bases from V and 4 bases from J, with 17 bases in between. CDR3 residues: CASLPGTGGTGELFF. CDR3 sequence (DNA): TGTGCCAGCCTTCCGGGGACTGGGGGCACCGGGGAGCTGTTTTTT.

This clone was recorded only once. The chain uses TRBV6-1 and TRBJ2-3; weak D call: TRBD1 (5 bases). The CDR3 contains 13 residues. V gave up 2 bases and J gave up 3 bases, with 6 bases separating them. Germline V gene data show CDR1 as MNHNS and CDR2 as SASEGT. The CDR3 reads CASSEPGTDTQYF. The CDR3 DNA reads TGTGCCAGCAGTGAACCAGGGACAGATACGCAGTATTTT.

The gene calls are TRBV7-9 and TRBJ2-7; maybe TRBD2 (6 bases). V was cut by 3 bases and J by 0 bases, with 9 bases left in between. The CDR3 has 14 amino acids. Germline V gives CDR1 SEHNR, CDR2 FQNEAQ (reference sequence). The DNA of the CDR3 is TGTGCCAGCAGCTTCGCGGGACGCTCCTACGAGCAGTACTTC. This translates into CASSFAGRSYEQYF.

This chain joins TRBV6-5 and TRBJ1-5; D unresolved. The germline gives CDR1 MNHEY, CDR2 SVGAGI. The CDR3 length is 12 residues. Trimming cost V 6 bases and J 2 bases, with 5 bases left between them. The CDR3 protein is CASREGNQPQHF. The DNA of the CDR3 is TGTGCCAGCAGGGAGGGCAATCAGCCCCAGCATTTT.

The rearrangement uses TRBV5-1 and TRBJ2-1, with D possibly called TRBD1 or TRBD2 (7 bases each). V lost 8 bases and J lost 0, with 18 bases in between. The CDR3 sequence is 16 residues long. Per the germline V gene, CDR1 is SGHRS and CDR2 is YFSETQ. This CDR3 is CASSNLRGGSYNEQFF. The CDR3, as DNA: TGCGCCAGTTCGAATCTCAGGGGGGGCTCCTACAATGAGCAGTTCTTC.

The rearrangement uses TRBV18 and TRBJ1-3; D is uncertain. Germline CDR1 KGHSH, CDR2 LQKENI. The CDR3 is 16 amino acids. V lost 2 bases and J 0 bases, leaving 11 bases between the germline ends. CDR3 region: CASSPTGGNSGNTIYF. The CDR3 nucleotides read TGTGCCAGCTCACCAACGGGCGGAAACTCTGGAAACACCATATATTTT.

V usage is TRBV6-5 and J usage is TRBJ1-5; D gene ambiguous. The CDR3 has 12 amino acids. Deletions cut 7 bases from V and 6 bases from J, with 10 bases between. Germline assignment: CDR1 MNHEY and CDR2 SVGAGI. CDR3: CASKITGQPQHF. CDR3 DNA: TGTGCCAGCAAAATCACGGGTCAGCCCCAGCATTTT.